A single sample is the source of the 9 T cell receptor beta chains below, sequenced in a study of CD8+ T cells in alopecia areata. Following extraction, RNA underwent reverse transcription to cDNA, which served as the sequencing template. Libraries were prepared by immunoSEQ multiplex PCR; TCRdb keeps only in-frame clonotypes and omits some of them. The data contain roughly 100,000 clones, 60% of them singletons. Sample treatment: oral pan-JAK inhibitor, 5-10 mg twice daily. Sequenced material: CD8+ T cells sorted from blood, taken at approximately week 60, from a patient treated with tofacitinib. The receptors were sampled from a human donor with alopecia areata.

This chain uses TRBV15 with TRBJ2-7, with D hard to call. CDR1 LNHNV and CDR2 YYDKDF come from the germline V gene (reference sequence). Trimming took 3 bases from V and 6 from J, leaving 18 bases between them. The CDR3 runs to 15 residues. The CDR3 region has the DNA TGTGCCACCAGCAGCCCAACAGACTCCCCTTTCGAGCAGTACTTC. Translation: CATSSPTDSPFEQYF.

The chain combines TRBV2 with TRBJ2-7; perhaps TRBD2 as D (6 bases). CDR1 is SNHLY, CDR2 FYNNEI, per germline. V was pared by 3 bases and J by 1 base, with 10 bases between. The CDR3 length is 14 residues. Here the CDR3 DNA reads TGTGCCAGCAGTGACCCTCTAGCGTCCTACGAGCAGTACTTC. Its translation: CASSDPLASYEQYF. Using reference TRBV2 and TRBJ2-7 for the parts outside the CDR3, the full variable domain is EPEVTQTPSHQVTQMGQEVILRCVPISNHLYFYWYRQILGQKVEFLVSFYNNEISEKSEIFDDQFSVERPDGSNFTLKIRSTKLEDSAMYFCASSDPLASYEQYFGPGTRLTVT.

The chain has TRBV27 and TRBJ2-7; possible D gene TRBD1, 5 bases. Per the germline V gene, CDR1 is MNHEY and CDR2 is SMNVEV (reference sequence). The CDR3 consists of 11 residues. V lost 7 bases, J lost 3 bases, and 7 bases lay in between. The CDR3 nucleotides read TGTGCCAGCATCCAGGGCTACGAGCAGTACTTC. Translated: CASIQGYEQYF.

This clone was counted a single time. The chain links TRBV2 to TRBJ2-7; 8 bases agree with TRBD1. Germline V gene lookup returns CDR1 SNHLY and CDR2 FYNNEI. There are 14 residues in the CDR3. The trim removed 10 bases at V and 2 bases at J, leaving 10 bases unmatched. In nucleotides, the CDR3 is TGTGCCATTACTACCGGGACAGGAACCTACGAGCAGTACTTC. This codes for CAITTGTGTYEQYF.

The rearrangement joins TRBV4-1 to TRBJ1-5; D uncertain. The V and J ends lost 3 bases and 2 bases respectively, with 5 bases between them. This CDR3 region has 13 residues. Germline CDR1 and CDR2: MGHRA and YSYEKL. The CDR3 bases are TGCGCCAGCAGCCAGACGGGCAATCAGCCCCAGCATTTT. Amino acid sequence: CASSQTGNQPQHF.

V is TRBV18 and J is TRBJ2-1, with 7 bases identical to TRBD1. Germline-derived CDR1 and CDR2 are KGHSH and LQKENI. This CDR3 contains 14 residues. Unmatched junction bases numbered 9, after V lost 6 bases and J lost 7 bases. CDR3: CASSRQGIENEQFF. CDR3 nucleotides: TGTGCCAGCTCTCGACAGGGAATAGAGAATGAGCAGTTCTTC.

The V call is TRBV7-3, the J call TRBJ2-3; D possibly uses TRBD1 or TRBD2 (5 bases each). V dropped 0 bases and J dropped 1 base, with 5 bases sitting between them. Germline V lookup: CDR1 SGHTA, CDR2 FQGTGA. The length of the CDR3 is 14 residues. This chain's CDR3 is CASSLTGGTDTQYF. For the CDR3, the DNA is TGTGCCAGCAGCTTAACGGGGGGCACAGATACGCAGTATTTT.

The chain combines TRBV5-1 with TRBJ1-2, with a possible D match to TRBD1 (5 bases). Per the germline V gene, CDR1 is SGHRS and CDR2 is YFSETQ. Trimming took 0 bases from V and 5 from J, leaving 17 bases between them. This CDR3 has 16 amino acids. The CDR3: CASSLGSRAPPYGYTF. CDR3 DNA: TGCGCCAGCAGCTTGGGGAGCAGGGCCCCTCCGTATGGCTACACCTTC.

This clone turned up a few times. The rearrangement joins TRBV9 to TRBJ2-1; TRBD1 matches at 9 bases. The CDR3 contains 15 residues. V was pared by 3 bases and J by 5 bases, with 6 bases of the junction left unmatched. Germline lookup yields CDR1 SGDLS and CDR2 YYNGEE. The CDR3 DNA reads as TGTGCCAGCAGCGATGGGACAGGGCGAAACAATGAGCAGTTCTTC. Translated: CASSDGTGRNNEQFF.